The text below deals with one T cell receptor (beta chain). This entry is derived from a study of shared clonotypes between healthy human individuals. Turning to the study itself: Per donor, three plates held CD4 naive cells, three held CD4 memory, two held CD8 naive and one held CD8 memory.

Data came from immunoSEQ multiplex PCR; TCRdb stores just in-frame clones and leaves some out. The sample records about 2.3 million clones, 80% to 95% being singletons. CDR3 size: 15 residues. Per germline, CDR1 MNHNY and CDR2 SVGAGI (reference sequence). V lost 7 bases and J 3 bases, leaving 16 bases between the germline ends. Recent acute infections and vaccinations were absent in the healthy HIV-negative adult donors. Splitting the CD4+ cells yielded a CD45RA+ naive subset and a CD45RA-negative memory subset. Sequenced sample: naive CD4+ T cells from PBMCs. Subset specified: CD45RA+ positively selected. The TCR comes from a young man in good health. Some clones in this sample may be carry-over from other donors' samples. The rearrangement uses TRBV6-6 and TRBJ1-3; D perhaps matches TRBD1 (5 bases). In DNA form, the CDR3 reads TGTGCCAGCACCCCCAAAGGGGAATTTGGAAACACCATATATTTT. Translation: CASTPKGEFGNTIYF.